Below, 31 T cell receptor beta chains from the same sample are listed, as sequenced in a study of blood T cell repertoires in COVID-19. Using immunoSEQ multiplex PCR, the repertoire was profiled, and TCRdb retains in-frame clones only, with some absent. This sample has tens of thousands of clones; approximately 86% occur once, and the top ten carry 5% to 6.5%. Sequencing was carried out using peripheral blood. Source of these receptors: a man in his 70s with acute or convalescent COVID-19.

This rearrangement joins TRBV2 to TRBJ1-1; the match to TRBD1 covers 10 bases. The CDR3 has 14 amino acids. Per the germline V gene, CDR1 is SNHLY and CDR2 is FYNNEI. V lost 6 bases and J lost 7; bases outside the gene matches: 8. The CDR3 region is CASRPRQGASEAFF. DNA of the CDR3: TGTGCCAGCAGGCCACGACAGGGGGCCAGTGAAGCTTTCTTT.

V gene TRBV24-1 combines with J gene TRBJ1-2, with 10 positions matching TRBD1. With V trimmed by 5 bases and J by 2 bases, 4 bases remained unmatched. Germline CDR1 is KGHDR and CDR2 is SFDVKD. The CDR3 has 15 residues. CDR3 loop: CATSGGQGENYGYTF. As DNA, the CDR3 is TGTGCCACCAGTGGCGGACAGGGGGAAAACTATGGCTACACCTTC.

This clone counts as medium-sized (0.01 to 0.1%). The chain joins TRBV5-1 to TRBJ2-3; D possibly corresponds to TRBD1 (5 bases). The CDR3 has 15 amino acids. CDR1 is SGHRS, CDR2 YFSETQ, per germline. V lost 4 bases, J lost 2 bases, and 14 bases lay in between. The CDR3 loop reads CASSTLDTNTDTQYF. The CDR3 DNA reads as TGCGCCAGCAGCACACTGGACACGAACACAGATACGCAGTATTTT.

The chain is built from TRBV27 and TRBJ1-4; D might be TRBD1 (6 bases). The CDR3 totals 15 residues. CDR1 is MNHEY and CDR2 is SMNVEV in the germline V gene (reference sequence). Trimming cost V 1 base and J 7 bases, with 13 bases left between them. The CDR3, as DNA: TGTGCCAGCAGTTTATATAGGGGGTTCGGTGAAAAACTGTTTTTT. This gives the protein CASSLYRGFGEKLFF.

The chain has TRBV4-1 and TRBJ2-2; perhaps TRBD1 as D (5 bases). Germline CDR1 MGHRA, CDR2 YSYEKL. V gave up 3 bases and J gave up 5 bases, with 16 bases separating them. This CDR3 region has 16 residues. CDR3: CASSHLRAGFTGELFF. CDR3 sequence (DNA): TGCGCCAGCAGCCACCTAAGGGCAGGGTTTACCGGGGAGCTGTTTTTT.

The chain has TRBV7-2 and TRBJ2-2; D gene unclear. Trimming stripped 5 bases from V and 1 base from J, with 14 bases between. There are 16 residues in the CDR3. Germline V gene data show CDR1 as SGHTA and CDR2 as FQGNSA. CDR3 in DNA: TGTGCCAGCAGCCGGTTTATAGTGCAGAACACCGGGGAGCTGTTTTTT. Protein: CASSRFIVQNTGELFF. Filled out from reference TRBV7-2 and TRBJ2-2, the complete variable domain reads GAGVSQSPSNKVTEKGKDVELRCDPISGHTALYWYRQSLGQGLEFLIYFQGNSAPDKSGLPSDRFSAERTGGSVSTLTIQRTQQEDSAVYLCASSRFIVQNTGELFFGEGSRLTVL.

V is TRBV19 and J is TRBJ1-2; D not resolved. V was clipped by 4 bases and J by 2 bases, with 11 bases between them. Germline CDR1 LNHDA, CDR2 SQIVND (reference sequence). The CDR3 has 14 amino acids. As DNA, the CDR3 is TGTGCCAGTAGTACCCCAAGAGGGAACTATGGCTACACCTTC. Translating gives CASSTPRGNYGYTF.

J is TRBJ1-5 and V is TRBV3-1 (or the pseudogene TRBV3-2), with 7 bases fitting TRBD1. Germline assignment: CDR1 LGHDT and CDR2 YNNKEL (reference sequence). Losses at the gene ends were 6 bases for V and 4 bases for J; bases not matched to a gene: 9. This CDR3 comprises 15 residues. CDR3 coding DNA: TGTGCCAGCAGTCGACAGGGTTTGGGAAATCAGCCCCAGCATTTT. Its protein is CASSRQGLGNQPQHF.

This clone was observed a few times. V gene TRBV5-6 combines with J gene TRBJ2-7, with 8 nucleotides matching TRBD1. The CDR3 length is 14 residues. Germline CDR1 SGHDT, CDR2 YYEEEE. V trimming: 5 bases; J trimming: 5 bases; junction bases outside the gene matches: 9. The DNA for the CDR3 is TGTGCCAGCAGGACTTCCGGGACAGGCAACGAGCAGTACTTC. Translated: CASRTSGTGNEQYF.

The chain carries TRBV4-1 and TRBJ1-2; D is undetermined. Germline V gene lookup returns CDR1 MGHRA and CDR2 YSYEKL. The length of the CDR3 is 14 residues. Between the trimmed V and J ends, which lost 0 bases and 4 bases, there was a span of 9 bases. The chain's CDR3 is CASSQDRTPYGYTF. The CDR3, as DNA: TGCGCCAGCAGCCAAGATCGCACACCCTATGGCTACACCTTC.

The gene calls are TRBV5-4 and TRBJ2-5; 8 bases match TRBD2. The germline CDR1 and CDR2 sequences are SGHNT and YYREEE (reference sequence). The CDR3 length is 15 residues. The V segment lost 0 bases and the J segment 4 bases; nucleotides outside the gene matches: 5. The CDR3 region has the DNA TGTGCCAGCAGCTTGGCGGGGGGGATGGGAGAGACCCAGTACTTC. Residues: CASSLAGGMGETQYF.

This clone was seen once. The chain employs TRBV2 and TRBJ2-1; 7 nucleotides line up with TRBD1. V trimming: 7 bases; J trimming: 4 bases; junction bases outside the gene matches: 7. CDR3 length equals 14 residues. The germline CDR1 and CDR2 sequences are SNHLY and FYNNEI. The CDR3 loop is CASMDRSFYNEQFF. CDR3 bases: TGTGCCAGCATGGACAGGTCGTTTTACAATGAGCAGTTCTTC. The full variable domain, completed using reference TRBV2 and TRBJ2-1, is EPEVTQTPSHQVTQMGQEVILRCVPISNHLYFYWYRQILGQKVEFLVSFYNNEISEKSEIFDDQFSVERPDGSNFTLKIRSTKLEDSAMYFCASMDRSFYNEQFFGPGTRLTVL.

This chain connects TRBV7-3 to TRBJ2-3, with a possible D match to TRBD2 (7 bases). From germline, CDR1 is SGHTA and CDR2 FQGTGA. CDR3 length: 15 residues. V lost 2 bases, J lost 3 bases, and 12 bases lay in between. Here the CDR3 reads CASSLVGGQTDTQYF. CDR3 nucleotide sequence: TGTGCCAGCAGCTTAGTCGGGGGGCAAACAGATACGCAGTATTTT.

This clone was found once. In DNA form, the CDR3 reads TGCAGTGCTAGTGATCGCCTAACGAACACTGAAGCTTTCTTT. Its translation is CSASDRLTNTEAFF. The rearrangement links TRBV20-1 to TRBJ1-1; no clear D. The CDR3 spans 14 residues. CDR1 and CDR2 from the germline V gene are DFQATT and SNEGSKA (reference sequence). The V end lost 3 bases, the J end lost 1 base, and 12 bases lay between the germline ends.

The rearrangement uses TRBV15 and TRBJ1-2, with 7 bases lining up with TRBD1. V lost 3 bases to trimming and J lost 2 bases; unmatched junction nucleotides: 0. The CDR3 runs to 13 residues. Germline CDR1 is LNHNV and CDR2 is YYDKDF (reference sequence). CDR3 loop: CATSRGQNYGYTF. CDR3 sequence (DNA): TGTGCCACCAGCAGGGGACAGAACTATGGCTACACCTTC.

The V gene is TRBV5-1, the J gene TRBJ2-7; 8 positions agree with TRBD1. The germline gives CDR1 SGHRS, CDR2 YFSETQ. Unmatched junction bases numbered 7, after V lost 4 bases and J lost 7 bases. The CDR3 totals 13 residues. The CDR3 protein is CASSKGQGEEQYF. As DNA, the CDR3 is TGCGCCAGCAGCAAAGGACAGGGCGAGGAGCAGTACTTC.

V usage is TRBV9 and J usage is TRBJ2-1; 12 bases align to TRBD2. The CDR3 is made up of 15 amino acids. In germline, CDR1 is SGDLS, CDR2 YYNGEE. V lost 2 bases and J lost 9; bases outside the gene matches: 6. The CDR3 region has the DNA TGTGCCAGCAGCGTGACGGCTAGCGGGGGGGGTGAGCAGTTCTTC. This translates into CASSVTASGGGEQFF.

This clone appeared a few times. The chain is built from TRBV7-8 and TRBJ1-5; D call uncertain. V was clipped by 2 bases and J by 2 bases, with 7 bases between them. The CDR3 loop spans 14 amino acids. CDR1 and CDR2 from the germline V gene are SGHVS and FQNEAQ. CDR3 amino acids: CASSLISGNQPQHF. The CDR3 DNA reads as TGTGCCAGCAGCTTAATTTCTGGCAATCAGCCCCAGCATTTT.

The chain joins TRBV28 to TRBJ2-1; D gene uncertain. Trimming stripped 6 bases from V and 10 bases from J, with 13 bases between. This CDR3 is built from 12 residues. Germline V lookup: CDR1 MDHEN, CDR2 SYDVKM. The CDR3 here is CASSDAVSEQFF. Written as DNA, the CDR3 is TGTGCCAGCAGCGACGCGGTGTCCGAGCAGTTCTTC.

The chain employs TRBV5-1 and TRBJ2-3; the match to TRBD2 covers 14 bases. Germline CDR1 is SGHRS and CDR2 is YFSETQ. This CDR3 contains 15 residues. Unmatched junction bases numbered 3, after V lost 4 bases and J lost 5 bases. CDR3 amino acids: CASSLGLAGEDTQYF. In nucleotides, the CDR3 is TGCGCCAGCAGCCTGGGACTAGCGGGGGAAGATACGCAGTATTTT.

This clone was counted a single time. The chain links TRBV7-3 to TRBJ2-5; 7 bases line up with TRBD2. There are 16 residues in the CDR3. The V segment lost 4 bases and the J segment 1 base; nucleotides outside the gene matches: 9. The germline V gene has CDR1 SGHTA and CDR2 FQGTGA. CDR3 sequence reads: CASSSVGGIGQETQYF. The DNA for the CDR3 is TGTGCCAGCAGCTCTGTGGGAGGGATAGGCCAAGAGACCCAGTACTTC.

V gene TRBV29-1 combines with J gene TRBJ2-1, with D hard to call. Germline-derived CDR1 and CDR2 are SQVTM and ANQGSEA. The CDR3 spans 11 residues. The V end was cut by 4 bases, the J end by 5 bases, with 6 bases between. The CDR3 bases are TGCAGCGTTGTTCTCCACAATGAGCAGTTCTTC. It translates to CSVVLHNEQFF.

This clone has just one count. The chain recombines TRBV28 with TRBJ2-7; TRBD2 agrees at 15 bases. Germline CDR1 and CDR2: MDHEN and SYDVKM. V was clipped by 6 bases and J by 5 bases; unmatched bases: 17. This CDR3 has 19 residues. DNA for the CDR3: TGTGCCAGCAGCCACCGCCTATGGACTAGCGGGGGGGCCCTAAACGAGCAGTACTTC. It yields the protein CASSHRLWTSGGALNEQYF.

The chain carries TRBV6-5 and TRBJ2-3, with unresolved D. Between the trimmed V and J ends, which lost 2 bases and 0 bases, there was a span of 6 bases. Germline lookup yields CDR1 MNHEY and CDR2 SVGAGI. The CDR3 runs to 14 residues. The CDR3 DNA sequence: TGTGCCAGCAGTTACGAGAGGAGCACAGATACGCAGTATTTT. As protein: CASSYERSTDTQYF.

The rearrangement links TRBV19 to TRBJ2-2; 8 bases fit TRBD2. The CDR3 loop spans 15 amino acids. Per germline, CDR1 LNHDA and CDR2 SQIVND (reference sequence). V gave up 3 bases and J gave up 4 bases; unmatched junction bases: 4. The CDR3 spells CASSIRGGITGELFF. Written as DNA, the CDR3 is TGTGCCAGTAGTATTCGCGGGGGGATCACCGGGGAGCTGTTTTTT.

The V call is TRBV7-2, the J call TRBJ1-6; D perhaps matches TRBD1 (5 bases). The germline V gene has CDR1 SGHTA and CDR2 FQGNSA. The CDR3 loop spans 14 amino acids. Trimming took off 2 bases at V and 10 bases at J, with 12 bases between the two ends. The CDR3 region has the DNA TGTGCCAGCAGCTTATGGGGGGTACAGTCACCCCTCCACTTT. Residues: CASSLWGVQSPLHF.

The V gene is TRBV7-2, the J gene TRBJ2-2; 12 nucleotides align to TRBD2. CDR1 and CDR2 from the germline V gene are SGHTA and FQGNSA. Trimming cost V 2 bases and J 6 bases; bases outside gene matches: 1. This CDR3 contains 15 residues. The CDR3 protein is CASSLPSGGAGELFF. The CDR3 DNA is TGTGCCAGCAGCTTACCTAGCGGGGGGGCCGGGGAGCTGTTTTTT.

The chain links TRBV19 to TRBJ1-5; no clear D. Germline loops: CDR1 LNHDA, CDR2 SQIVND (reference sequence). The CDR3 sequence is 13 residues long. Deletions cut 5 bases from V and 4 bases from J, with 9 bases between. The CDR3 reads CASSSPQNQPQHF. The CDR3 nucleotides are TGTGCCAGTAGTTCACCGCAGAATCAGCCCCAGCATTTT.

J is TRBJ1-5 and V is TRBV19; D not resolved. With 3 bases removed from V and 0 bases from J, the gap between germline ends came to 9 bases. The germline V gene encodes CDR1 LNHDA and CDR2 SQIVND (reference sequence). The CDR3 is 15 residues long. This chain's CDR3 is CASSIGDYSNQPQHF. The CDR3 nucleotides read TGTGCCAGTAGTATTGGAGACTATAGCAATCAGCCCCAGCATTTT.

This CDR3 reads CASRGSSPRETQYF. The CDR3 DNA is TGTGCCAGCAGGGGGAGCTCACCCAGGGAGACCCAGTACTTC. V and J are TRBV2 and TRBJ2-5; D may be TRBD2 (5 bases). The CDR3 length is 14 residues. V was clipped by 6 bases and J by 5 bases, with 16 bases between them. Germline V gene sequence: CDR1 SNHLY, CDR2 FYNNEI.

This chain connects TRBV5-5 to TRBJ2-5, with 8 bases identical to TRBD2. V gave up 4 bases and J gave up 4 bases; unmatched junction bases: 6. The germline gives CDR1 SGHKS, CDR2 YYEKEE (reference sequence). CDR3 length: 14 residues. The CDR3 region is CASSALRGGETQYF. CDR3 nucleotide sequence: TGTGCCAGCAGCGCCTTACGGGGGGGAGAGACCCAGTACTTC.